This T cell receptor (beta chain) was recorded in a study of shared clonotypes between healthy human individuals. With 4 bases removed from V and 3 bases from J, the gap between germline ends came to 4 bases. Germline V gene data show CDR1 as SQVTM and CDR2 as ANQGSEA. This CDR3 is built from 11 residues. TCRdb keeps only in-frame clones here, not all; method: immunoSEQ multiplex PCR. Here the sample spans around 510,000 clones, about 80% being singletons. The chain links TRBV29-1 to TRBJ1-5; D not certain. The sequencing sample was made of PBMCs. This clonotype was sampled from a woman aged 40 to 55 in good health. Some clones in this sample may be carry-over from other donors' samples. Written as DNA, the CDR3 is TGCAGCGTTGGTGTCAATCAGCCCCAGCATTTT. It encodes CSVGVNQPQHF. The whole variable domain, filled in from reference TRBV29-1 and TRBJ1-5, reads SAVISQKPSRDICQRGTSLTIQCQVDSQVTMMFWYRQQPGQSLTLIATANQGSEATYESGFVIDKFPISRPNLTFSTLTVSNMSPEDSSIYLCSVGVNQPQHFGDGTRLSIL.